The T cell receptor beta chain under discussion was sequenced for a study of cytomegalovirus exposure and HLA in healthy donors. Regarding the study as a whole: The authors listed roughly 150 TCR beta chains as cytomegalovirus-associated. A prior analysis recorded that most TCR beta V segments were productive about 90% or about 30% of the time. For TCR beta chains, V- and J-gene trimming was later linked to a missense DCLRE1C variant. A later analysis reported that several of the most significant clusters appeared to be linked to common viral pathogens, among them Epstein-Barr virus.

The PCR used 60 Vbeta and 13 Jbeta primers. Profiling relied on immunoSEQ multiplex PCR, and the TCRdb table lists in-frame clones only, not all of them. The data contain around 210,000 clones, 85% of them seen just once; the ten biggest clones take up roughly 0.24%. A word on this clone: Its target is unknown.

The germline gives CDR1 MNHNY, CDR2 SVGAGI (reference sequence). The CDR3 spans 13 residues. Trimming pared 0 bases from V and 8 bases from J, leaving 8 bases between. This TCR was recovered from a girl aged 2 to 10 in good health and CMV-seronegative. Sample: PBMCs. This chain uses TRBV6-6 with TRBJ2-1; no definite D call. The CDR3 loop is CASSYSRVDEQFF. As DNA, the CDR3 is TGTGCCAGCAGTTACTCACGCGTCGATGAGCAGTTCTTC.